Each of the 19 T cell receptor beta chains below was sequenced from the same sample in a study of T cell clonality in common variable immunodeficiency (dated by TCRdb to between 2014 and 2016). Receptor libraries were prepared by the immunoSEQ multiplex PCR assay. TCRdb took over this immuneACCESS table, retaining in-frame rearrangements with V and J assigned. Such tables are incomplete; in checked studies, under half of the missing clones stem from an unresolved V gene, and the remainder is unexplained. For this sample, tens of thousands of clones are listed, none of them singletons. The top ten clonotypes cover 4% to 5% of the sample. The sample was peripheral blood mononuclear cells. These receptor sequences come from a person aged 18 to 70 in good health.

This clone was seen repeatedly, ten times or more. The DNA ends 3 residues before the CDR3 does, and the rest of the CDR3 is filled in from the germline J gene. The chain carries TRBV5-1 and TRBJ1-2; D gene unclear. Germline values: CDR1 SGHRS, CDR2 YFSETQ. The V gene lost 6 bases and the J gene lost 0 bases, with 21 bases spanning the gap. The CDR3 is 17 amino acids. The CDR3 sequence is CASTFLFYRDSNYGYTF. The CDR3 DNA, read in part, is TGCGCCAGCACCTTCCTCTTTTACAGAGATTCTAACTATGGC.

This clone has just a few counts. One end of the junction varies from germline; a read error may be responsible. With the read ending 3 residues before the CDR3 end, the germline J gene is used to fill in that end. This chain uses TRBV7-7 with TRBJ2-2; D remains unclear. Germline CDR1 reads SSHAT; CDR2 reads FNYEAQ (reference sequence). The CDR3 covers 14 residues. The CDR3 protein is CASSSRRVSGELFF. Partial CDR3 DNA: TGTGCTAGCAGCTCTCGCCGGGTGTCCGGGGAG.

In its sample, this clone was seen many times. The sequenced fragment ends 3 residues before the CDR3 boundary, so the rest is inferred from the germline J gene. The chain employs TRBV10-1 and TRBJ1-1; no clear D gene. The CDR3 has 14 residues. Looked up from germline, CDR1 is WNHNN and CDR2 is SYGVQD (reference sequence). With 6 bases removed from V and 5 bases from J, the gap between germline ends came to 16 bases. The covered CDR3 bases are TGCGCCAGCAGCGGCGGGTCGGGCGGAACTGAA. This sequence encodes CASSGGSGGTE. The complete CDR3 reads CASSGGSGGTEAFF.

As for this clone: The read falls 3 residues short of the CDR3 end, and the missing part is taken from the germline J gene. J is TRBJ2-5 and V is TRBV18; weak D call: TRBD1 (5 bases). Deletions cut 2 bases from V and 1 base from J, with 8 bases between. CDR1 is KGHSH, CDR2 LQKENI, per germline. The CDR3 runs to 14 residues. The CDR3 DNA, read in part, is TGTGCCAGCTCACCAGGGGCGGCCCAAGAGACC. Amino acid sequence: CASSPGAAQET. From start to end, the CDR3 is CASSPGAAQETQYF.

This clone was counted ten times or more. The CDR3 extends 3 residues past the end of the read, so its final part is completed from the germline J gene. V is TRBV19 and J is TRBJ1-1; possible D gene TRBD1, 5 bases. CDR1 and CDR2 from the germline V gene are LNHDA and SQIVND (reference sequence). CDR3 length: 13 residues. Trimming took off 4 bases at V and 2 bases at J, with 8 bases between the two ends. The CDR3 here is CASSKQVNTEAFF. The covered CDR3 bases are TGTGCCAGTAGTAAACAGGTAAACACTGAA.

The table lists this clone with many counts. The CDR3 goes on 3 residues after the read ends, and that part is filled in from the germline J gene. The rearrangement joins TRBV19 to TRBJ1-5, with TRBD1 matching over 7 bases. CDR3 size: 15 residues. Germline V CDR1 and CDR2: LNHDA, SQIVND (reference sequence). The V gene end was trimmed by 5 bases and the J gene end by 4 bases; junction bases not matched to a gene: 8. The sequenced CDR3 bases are TGTGCCAGTAGTTACTTCGGACAGGCAAATCAGCCC. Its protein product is CASSYFGQANQP. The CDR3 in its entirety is CASSYFGQANQPQHF.

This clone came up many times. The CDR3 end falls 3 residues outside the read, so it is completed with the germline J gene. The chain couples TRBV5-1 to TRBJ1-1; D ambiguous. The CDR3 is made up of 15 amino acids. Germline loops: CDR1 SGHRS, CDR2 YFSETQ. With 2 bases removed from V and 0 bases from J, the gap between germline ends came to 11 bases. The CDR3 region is CASSLGLQMNTEAFF. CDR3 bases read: TGCGCCAGCAGCTTAGGACTTCAAATGAACACTGAA. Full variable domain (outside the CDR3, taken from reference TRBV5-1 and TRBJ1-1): KAGVTQTPRYLIKTRGQQVTLSCSPISGHRSVSWYQQTPGQGLQFLFEYFSETQRNKGNFPGRFSGRQFSNSRSEMNVSTLELGDSALYLCASSLGLQMNTEAFFGQGTRLTVV.

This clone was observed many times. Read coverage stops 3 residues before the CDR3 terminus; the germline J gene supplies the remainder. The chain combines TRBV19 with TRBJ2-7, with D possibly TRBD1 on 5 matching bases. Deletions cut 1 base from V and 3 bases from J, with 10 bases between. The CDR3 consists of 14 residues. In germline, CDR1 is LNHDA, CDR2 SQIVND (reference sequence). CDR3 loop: CASSIAAGNYEQYF. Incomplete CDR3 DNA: TGTGCCAGTAGTATAGCGGCAGGGAACTACGAG. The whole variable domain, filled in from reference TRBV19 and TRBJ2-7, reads DGGITQSPKYLFRKEGQNVTLSCEQNLNHDAMYWYRQDPGQGLRLIYYSQIVNDFQKGDIAEGYSVSREKKESFPLTVTSAQKNPTAFYLCASSIAAGNYEQYFGPGTRLTVT.

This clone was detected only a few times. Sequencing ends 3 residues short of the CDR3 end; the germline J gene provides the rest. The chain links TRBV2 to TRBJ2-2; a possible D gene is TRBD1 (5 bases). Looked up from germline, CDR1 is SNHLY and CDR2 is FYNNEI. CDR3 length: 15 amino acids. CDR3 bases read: TGTGCCAGCAGACCCCCCCCCTCTGGGGCCAACGTG. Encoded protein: CASRPPPSGANV. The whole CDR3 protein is CASRPPPSGANVLFF. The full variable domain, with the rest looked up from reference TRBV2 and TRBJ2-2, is EPEVTQTPSHQVTQMGQEVILRCVPISNHLYFYWYRQILGQKVEFLVSFYNNEISEKSEIFDDQFSVERPDGSNFTLKIRSTKLEDSAMYFCASRPPPSGANVLFFGEGSRLTVL.

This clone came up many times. CDR3 sequence reads: CSARSIREDQPQHF. The part of the CDR3 DNA that was read is TGCAGTGCTAGGTCTATCAGGGAAGATCAGCCC. The J gene is TRBJ1-5, the V gene TRBV20-1; weak D call: TRBD1 (5 bases). The read ends 3 residues early relative to the CDR3; the germline J gene fills the gap. From germline, CDR1 is DFQATT and CDR2 SNEGSKA (reference sequence). There are 14 residues in the CDR3. Deletions cut 3 bases from V and 5 bases from J, with 14 bases between.

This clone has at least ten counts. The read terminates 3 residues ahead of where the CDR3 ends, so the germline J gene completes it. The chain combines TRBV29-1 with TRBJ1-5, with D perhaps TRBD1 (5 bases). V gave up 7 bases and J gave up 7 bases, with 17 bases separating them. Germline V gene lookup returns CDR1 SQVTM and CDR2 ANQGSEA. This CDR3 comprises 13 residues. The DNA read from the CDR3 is TGCAGCGCAAGGGGATCGGAAGGCCAGCCC. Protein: CSARGSEGQP. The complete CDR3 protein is CSARGSEGQPQHF.

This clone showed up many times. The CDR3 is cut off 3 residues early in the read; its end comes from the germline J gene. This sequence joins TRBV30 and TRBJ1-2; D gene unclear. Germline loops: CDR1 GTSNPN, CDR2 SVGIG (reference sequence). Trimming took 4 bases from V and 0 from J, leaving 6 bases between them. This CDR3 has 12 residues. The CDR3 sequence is CAWTVTNYGYTF. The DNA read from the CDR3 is TGTGCCTGGACGGTGACTAACTATGGC.

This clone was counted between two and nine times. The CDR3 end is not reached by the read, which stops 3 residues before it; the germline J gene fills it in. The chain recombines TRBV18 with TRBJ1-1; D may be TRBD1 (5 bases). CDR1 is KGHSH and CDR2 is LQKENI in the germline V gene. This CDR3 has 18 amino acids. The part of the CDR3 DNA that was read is TGTGCCAGCTCGCCTCCGGGACTAGCGGGAGGATTTTACAATGAG. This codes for CASSPPGLAGGFYNE. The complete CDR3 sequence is CASSPPGLAGGFYNEAFF.

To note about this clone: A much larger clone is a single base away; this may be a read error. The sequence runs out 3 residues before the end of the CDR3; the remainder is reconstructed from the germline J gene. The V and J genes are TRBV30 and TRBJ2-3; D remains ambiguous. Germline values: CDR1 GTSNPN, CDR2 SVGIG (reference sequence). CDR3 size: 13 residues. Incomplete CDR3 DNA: TGTGCCTGGACTAGTCATAGCAATCAGCCG. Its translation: CAWTSHSNQP. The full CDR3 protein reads CAWTSHSNQPQYF.

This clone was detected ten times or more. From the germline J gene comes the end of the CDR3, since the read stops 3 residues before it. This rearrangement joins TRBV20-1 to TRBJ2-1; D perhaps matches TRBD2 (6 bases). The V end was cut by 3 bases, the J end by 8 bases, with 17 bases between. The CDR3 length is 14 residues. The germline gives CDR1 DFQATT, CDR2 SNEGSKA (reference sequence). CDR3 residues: CSASSLAIAYEQFF. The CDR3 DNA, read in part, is TGCAGTGCTAGTAGCCTAGCGATTGCTTATGAG.

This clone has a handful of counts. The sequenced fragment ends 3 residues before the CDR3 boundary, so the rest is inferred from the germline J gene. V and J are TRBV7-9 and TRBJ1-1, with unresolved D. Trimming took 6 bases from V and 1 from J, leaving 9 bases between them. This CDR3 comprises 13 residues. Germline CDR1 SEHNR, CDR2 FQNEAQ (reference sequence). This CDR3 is CASRLNTNTEAFF. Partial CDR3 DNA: TGTGCCAGCAGGTTAAACACGAACACTGAA. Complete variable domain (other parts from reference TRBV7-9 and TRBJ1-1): DTGVSQNPRHKITKRGQNVTFRCDPISEHNRLYWYRQTLGQGPEFLTYFQNEAQLEKSRLLSDRFSAERPKGSFSTLEIQRTEQGDSAMYLCASRLNTNTEAFFGQGTRLTVV.

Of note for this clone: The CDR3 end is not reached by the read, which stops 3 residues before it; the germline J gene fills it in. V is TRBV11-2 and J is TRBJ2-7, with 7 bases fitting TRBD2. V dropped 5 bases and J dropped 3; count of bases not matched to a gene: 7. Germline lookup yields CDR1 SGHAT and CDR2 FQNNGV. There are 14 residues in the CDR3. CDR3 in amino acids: CASSLASGHYEQYF. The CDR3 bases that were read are TGTGCCAGCAGCCTTGCTAGCGGCCACTACGAG. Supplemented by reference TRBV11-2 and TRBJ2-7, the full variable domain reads EAGVAQSPRYKIIEKRQSVAFWCNPISGHATLYWYQQILGQGPKLLIQFQNNGVVDDSQLPKDRFSAERLKGVDSTLKIQPAKLEDSAVYLCASSLASGHYEQYFGPGTRLTVT.

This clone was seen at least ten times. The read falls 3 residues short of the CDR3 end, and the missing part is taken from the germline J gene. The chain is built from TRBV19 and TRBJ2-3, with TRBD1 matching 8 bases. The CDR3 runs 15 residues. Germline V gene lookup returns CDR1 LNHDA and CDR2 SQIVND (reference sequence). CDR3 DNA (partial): TGTGCGTCCTGTGGCAGGACAGGGATGGCAGATACG. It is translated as CASCGRTGMADT. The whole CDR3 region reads CASCGRTGMADTQYF.

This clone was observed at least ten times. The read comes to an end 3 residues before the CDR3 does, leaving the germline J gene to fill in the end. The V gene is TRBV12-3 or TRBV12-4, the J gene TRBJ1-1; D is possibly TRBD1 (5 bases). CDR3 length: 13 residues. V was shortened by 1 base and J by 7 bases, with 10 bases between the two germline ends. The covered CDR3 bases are TGTGCCAGCAGTTTAGTGGGGGGTGGTGAA. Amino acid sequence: CASSLVGGGE. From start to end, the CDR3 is CASSLVGGGEAFF.